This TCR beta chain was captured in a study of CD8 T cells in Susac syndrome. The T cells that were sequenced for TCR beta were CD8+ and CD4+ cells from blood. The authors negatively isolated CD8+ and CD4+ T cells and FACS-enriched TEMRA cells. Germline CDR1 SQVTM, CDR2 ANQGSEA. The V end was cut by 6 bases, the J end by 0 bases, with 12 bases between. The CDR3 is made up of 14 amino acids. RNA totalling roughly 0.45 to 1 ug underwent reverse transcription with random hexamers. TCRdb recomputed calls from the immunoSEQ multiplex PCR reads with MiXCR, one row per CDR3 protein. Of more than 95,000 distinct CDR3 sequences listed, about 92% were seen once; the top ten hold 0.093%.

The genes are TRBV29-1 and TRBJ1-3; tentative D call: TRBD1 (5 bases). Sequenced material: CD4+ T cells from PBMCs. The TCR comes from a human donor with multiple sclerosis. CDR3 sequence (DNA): TGCAGCGTCATCGACGGGGGCTCTGGAAACACCATATATTTT. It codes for CSVIDGGSGNTIYF.